This is a list of T cell receptor beta chains from one sample in a study of T cells in localized non-small cell lung cancer. Sequencing was performed with immunoSEQ multiplex PCR; in TCRdb, only in-frame clones are kept and a portion is missing. The sample lists about 24,000 clones; around 90% were seen once. The sample here was peripheral blood, taken before any cancer treatment. These receptors all come from a man aged 35 to 70 with stage I squamous cell lung carcinoma. The CDR3 runs from the conserved cysteine through the conserved F or W. The order of the fields is J gene, V gene, CDR3 protein.

TRBJ2-2 | TRBV7-8 | CASSLRIRRQGIDGELFF
TRBJ1-1 | TRBV7-9 | CASSFDVGTEAFF
TRBJ1-1 | TRBV20-1 | CSASSYTEAFF
TRBJ2-7 | TRBV7-3 | CASSLRQEPAREQYF
TRBJ1-1 | TRBV30 | CAWSRQGDTEAFF
TRBJ2-7 | TRBV4-1 | CASSQEGSSYYEQYF
TRBJ2-3 | TRBV6-5 | CASSPRRTTDTQYF
TRBJ1-5 | TRBV19 | CASSRPDLSNQPQHF
TRBJ1-1 | TRBV20-1 | CSAKDREAFF
TRBJ1-5 | TRBV4-2 | CASSPSRQDSNQPQHF
TRBJ2-2 | TRBV11-2 | CASSPGLAGDTGELFF
TRBJ2-1 | TRBV5-1 | CASSGGQGSYNEQFF
TRBJ1-2 | TRBV10-3 | CAISPTGGTANYGYTF
TRBJ2-5 | TRBV5-4 | CASSPLDPETQYF
TRBJ1-1 | TRBV15 | CATSRPTTRNTEAFF
TRBJ2-4 | TRBV29-1 | CSVGQPGNIQYF
TRBJ2-3 | TRBV6-5 | CASRRESTDTQYF
TRBJ2-1 | TRBV6-1 | CASSEVSSYNEQFF
TRBJ2-7 | TRBV6-5 | CASSYSDRAYEQYF
TRBJ2-5 | TRBV28 | CACTQESLLETQYF
TRBJ1-2 | TRBV4-3 | CASSPNRDTRFYGYTF
TRBJ2-3 | TRBV5-5 | CASSREDTQYF
TRBJ1-2 | TRBV28 | CASSSGTGRLYGYTF
TRBJ2-7 | TRBV7-9 | CASSSTYEQYF